The source of this T cell receptor (beta chain) is a study of beta chain features in type 1 diabetes. The CDR3 is made up of 14 amino acids. Per the germline V gene, CDR1 is SGHRS and CDR2 is YFSETQ. V gave up 2 bases and J gave up 4 bases; unmatched junction bases: 2. This clone showed up many times. The antigen remains undetermined. Investigators reverse transcribed all isolated RNA, so they sequenced expressed TCRB transcripts. The average read count of naive, central memory and regulatory T cell samples was 3 million to 4 million. TCRdb keeps only in-frame clones here, not all; method: immunoSEQ multiplex PCR. In the table there are 200,000 to 250,000 clones, approximately 10% of which are singletons. The study, taken as a whole, reports: Insertions were fewer and deletions more numerous at VDJ junctions in type 1 diabetes patients. The naive, central memory and Treg TCRB repertoires showed an apparent similarity that was greater among patients than among healthy donors. The cDNA sequencing approach could over-represent high-TCR-expressing cells.

The rearrangement joins TRBV5-1 to TRBJ2-1, with 8 nucleotides matching TRBD1. The source of this sequence is a man between 18 and 29 years old in good health. Sequencing input: central memory CD4+ T cells from blood. For the CDR3, the DNA is TGCGCCAGCAGCTTCGACAGGGGTTACAATGAGCAGTTCTTC. This sequence encodes CASSFDRGYNEQFF.